This TCR beta chain was identified in a study of T cell responses to AZD1222 COVID-19 vaccine. Whole-study findings and limits: A rise in Spike-specific TCR breadth and depth followed two AZD1222 doses. The sample set comprised mostly white British donors with more females, and clonal diversity was possibly underestimated. Mapped onto spike, vaccine-associated CD4 TCRs spanned it and were dominant at 160-218 and 743-854. Reports indicate that nearly half of spike-specific TCRs are directed at unmutated variant regions.

For this clone: Its target is unknown.

Assay used: immunoSEQ multiplex PCR; TCRdb lists only in-frame clones, some missing. The sample has more than 120,000 clones; 88% are singletons. The sequencing used peripheral blood, collected 28 days after the second dose of the MenACWY control vaccine. This sequence originates from an adult who received the MenACWY meningococcal vaccine as a control.

Written as DNA, the CDR3 is TGCGCCAGCAGCCGACTACTCTCCGGGGGAACTGGAAACACCATATATTTT. As protein: CASSRLLSGGTGNTIYF. V usage is TRBV4-1 and J usage is TRBJ1-3; TRBD1 might be the D (5 bases). Per the germline V gene, CDR1 is MGHRA and CDR2 is YSYEKL. This CDR3 comprises 17 residues. V was cut by 4 bases and J by 2 bases, with 18 bases left in between.